This TCR beta chain appears in the sequencing data of a study of OX40 agonist ivuxolimab in advanced cancers. The overall study: The study gave patients intravenous ivuxolimab at 0.01 to 10 mg/kg every 2 weeks.

As regards this clone: Antigen specificity is unknown.

Overall study results and limits: Clonal expansion from baseline to week 6 occurred in both CD4+ and CD8+ T cells.

Sequencing was performed with immunoSEQ multiplex PCR; in TCRdb, only in-frame clones are kept and a portion is missing. The sample consists of about 83,000 clones, approximately 84% of them appearing once. Autoimmune disease history or systemic immunosuppression excluded patients. The sample consisted of CD4+ or CD8+ T cells sorted from blood, taken in a trial of the OX40 agonist ivuxolimab. The TCR comes from an adult with an advanced solid tumor such as melanoma, head and neck, liver or kidney cancer.

As DNA, the CDR3 is TGTGCCTGGAGATCGCAGAACACCGGGGAGCTGTTTTTT. Translating gives CAWRSQNTGELFF. The chain uses TRBV30 and TRBJ2-2; D is unclear. Germline V gives CDR1 GTSNPN, CDR2 SVGIG (reference sequence). The CDR3 length is 13 residues. Trimming pared 3 bases from V and 1 base from J, leaving 6 bases between.